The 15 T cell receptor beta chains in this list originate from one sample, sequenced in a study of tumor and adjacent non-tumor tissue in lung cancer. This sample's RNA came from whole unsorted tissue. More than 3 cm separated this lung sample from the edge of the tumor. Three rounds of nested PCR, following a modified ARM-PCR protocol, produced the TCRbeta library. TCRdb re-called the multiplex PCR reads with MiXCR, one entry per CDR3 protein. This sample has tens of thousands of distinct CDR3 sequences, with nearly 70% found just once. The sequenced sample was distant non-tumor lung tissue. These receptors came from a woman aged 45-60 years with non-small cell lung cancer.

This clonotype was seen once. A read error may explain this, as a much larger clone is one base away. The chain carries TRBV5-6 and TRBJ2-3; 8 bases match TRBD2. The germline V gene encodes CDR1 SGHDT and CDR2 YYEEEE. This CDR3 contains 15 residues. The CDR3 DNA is TGTACCAGCAGCTATAGCGGGACTAGCACAGATACGCAGTATTTT. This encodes CTSSYSGTSTDTQYF.

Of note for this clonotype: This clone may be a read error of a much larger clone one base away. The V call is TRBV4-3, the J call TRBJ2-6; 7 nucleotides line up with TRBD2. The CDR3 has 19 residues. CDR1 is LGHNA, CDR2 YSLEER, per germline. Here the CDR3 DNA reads TGCGCCATCAGCCAAGGTTCTAGCGGATACCTCTCTGGGGCCAACGTCCTGACTTTC. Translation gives CAISQGSSGYLSGANVLTF.

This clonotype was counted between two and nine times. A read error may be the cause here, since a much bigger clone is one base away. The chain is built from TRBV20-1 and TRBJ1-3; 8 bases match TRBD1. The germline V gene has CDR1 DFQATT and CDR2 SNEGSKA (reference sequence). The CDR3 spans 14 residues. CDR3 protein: CSATTGVSGNTTYF. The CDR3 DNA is TGCAGTGCAACGACAGGGGTCTCTGGAAACACCACATATTTT.

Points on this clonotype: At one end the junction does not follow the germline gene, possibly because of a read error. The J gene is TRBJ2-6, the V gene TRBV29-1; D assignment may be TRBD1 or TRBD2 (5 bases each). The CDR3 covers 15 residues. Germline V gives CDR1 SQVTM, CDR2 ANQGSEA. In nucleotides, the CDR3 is TGCAGCGTTGTTGCAGCGAGCTCTGGGACCAACGTCCTAACTTTC. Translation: CSVVAASSGTNVLTF.

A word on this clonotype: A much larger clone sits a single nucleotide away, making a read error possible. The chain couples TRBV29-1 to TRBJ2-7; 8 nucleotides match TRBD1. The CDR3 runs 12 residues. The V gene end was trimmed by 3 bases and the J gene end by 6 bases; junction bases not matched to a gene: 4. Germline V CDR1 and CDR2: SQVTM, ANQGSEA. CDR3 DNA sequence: TGCAGCGTTGAGGGACAGGTACGCGAGCAGTACTTC. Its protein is CSVEGQVREQYF.

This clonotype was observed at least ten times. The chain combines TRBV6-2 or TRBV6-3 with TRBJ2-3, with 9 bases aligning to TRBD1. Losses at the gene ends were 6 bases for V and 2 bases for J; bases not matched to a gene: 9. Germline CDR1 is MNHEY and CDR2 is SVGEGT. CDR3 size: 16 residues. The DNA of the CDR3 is TGTGCCAGCAGCCCTCACAGGGGGCCCTCCACAGATACGCAGTATTTT. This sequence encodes CASSPHRGPSTDTQYF.

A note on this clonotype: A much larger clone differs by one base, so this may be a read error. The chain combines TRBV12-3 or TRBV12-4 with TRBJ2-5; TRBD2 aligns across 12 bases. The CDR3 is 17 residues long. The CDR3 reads CVSSLVGLAGLQETQYF. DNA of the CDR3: TGTGTCAGCAGTTTGGTAGGACTAGCGGGATTACAAGAGACCCAGTACTTC.

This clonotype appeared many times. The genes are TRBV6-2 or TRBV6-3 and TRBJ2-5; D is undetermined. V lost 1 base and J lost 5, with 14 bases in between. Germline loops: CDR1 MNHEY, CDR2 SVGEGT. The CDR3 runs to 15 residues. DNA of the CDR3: TGTGCCAGCAGTTACTTAGGAGAACTGGGGGAGACCCAGTACTTC. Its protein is CASSYLGELGETQYF.

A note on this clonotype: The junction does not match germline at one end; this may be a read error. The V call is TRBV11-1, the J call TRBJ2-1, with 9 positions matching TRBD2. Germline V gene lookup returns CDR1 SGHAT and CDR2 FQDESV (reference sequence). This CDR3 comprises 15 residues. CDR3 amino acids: CASSLGLAGYNEQIF. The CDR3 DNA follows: TGTGCCAGCAGCTTAGGGCTAGCGGGATACAATGAACAGATCTTC.

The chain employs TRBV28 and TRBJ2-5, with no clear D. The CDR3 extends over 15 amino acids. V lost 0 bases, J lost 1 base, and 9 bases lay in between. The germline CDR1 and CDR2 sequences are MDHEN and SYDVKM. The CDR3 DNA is TGTGCCAGCAGTTTATGGATGGTCAGCCAAGAGACCCAGTACTTC. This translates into CASSLWMVSQETQYF.

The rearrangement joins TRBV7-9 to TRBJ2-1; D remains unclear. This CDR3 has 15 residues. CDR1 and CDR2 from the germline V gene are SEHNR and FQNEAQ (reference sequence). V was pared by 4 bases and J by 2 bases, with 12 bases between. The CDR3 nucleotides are TGTGCCAGCAGCTCAAGGGTTACCCCCTACAATGAGCAGTTCTTC. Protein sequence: CASSSRVTPYNEQFF.

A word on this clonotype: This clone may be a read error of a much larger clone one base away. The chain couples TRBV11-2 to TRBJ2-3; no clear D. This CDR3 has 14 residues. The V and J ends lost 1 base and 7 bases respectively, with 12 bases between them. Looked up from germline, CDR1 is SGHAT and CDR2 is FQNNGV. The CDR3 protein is CASSLAGETHTQYF. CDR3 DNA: TGTGCCAGCAGCTTAGCGGGTGAAACACATACGCAGTATTTT.

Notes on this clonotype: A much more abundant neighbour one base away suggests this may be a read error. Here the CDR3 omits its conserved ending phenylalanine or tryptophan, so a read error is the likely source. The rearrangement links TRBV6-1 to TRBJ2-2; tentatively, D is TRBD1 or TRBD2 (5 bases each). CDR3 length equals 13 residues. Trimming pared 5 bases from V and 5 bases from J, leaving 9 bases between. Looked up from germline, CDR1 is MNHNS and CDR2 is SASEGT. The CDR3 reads CASSSWGTGELFS. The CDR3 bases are TGTGCCAGCAGTTCTTGGGGGACCGGGGAGCTGTTTTCT.

The DNA for the CDR3 is TGTGCCAGCAGCCTTGGACTGGTGAACACCGATGCTTTCTTT. This sequence encodes CASSLGLVNTDAFF. The V and J genes are TRBV11-1 and TRBJ1-1, with D unresolved. Germline CDR1 reads SGHAT; CDR2 reads FQDESV (reference sequence). This CDR3 contains 14 residues. Trimming took 5 bases from V and 11 from J, leaving 21 bases between them.

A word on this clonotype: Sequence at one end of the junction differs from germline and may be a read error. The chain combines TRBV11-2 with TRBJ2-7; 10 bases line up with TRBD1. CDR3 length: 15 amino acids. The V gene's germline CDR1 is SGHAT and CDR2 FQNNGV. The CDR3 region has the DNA TGTGCCAACAGCTTTGGGACAGGGGTTACCTACGAACAGTACTTC. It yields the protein CANSFGTGVTYEQYF. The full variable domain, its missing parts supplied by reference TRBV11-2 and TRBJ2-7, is EAGVAQSPRYKIIEKRQSVAFWCNPISGHATLYWYQQILGQGPKLLIQFQNNGVVDDSQLPKDRFSAERLKGVDSTLKIQPAKLEDSAVYLCANSFGTGVTYEQYFGPGTRLTVT.